The clone carrying this TCR beta chain was detected only a few times. Libraries were prepared by immunoSEQ multiplex PCR; TCRdb keeps only in-frame clonotypes and omits some of them. The repertoire holds roughly 32,000 clones, 85% to 90% seen once, with 44% in the top ten. V was pared by 1 base and J by 3 bases, with 10 bases between. The length of the CDR3 is 14 residues. Germline V gene data show CDR1 as WNHNN and CDR2 as SYGVQD (reference sequence). These data are taken from a study of blood T cell repertoires in COVID-19. The chain couples TRBV10-1 to TRBJ2-7; D remains unclear. The source is a man aged 55 to 70 with active or convalescent COVID-19. The specimen sequenced was peripheral blood. CDR3 residues: CASSEFVRYYEQYV. The CDR3 DNA sequence: TGCGCCAGCAGTGAGTTTGTCAGATACTACGAGCAGTACGTC.